The 13 T cell receptor beta chains below come from one sample, sequenced in a study of blood T cell repertoires in COVID-19. The repertoire was sequenced with immunoSEQ multiplex PCR; TCRdb's copy has only in-frame clones and lacks some. The sample includes over 100,000 clones, approximately 84% seen only once; the top ten take 9.5% to 15%. The sample taken for sequencing was peripheral blood. All receptors come from a woman aged 55-70 years with acute or convalescent COVID-19.

The V call is TRBV24-1, the J call TRBJ2-1, with 9 bases aligning to TRBD2. With 8 bases clipped from V and 5 bases from J, the junction kept 6 bases outside the gene matches. The V gene's germline CDR1 is KGHDR and CDR2 SFDVKD. The CDR3 runs to 14 residues. The CDR3 sequence is CATTSGGNNNEQFF. The CDR3 nucleotides are TGTGCCACCACAAGCGGGGGGAATAACAATGAGCAGTTCTTC.

V usage is TRBV18 and J usage is TRBJ1-4; D call uncertain. V lost 2 bases and J lost 0, with 7 bases in between. The CDR3 sequence is 15 residues long. The germline CDR1 and CDR2 sequences are KGHSH and LQKENI. The CDR3 protein is CASSPIVATNEKLFF. The DNA for the CDR3 is TGTGCCAGCTCACCAATCGTTGCAACTAATGAAAAACTGTTTTTT.

The chain is built from TRBV28 and TRBJ1-2; D perhaps matches TRBD1 (5 bases). This CDR3 spans 14 amino acids. The V and J ends lost 6 bases and 5 bases respectively, with 16 bases between them. CDR1 is MDHEN and CDR2 is SYDVKM in the germline V gene. The CDR3 coding sequence is TGTGCCAGCAGCTCTCTTGGGACTGGGTATGGCTACACCTTC. It translates to CASSSLGTGYGYTF.

The chain recombines TRBV6-5 with TRBJ1-1; D unresolved. V lost 4 bases, J lost 5 bases, and 11 bases lay in between. Germline assignment: CDR1 MNHEY and CDR2 SVGAGI. The CDR3 covers 13 residues. CDR3: CASSFRVGTEAFF. Here the CDR3 DNA reads TGTGCCAGCAGTTTCCGGGTCGGGACTGAAGCTTTCTTT.

Only a few counts were recorded for this clone. The chain couples TRBV18 to TRBJ2-1, with a possible D match to TRBD1 (6 bases). CDR1 and CDR2 (germline): KGHSH, LQKENI. The CDR3 is 13 residues long. Trimming took off 5 bases at V and 9 bases at J, with 14 bases between the two ends. The CDR3 reads CASSSSRGSEQFF. The CDR3 DNA reads TGTGCCAGCTCATCCTCCAGGGGAAGTGAGCAGTTCTTC.

The chain joins TRBV5-1 to TRBJ1-2; the D is unclear. This CDR3 has 14 amino acids. V was pared by 0 bases and J by 4 bases, with 10 bases between. Germline CDR1 is SGHRS and CDR2 is YFSETQ. CDR3 coding DNA: TGCGCCAGCAGCTTGGCCGGCGGCCCCTATGGCTACACCTTC. As protein: CASSLAGGPYGYTF. Using reference TRBV5-1 and TRBJ1-2 for the parts outside the CDR3, the full variable domain is KAGVTQTPRYLIKTRGQQVTLSCSPISGHRSVSWYQQTPGQGLQFLFEYFSETQRNKGNFPGRFSGRQFSNSRSEMNVSTLELGDSALYLCASSLAGGPYGYTFGSGTRLTVV.

The V gene is TRBV18, the J gene TRBJ1-2, with 9 bases fitting TRBD1. Germline values: CDR1 KGHSH, CDR2 LQKENI. Trimming removed 2 bases from V and 6 bases from J; junction bases left unmatched: 7. The CDR3 spans 15 residues. DNA of the CDR3: TGTGCCAGCTCACCAGAGGGACAGGGTCCCCATGGCTACACCTTC. Translated, it gives CASSPEGQGPHGYTF. Supplemented by reference TRBV18 and TRBJ1-2, the full variable domain reads NAGVMQNPRHLVRRRGQEARLRCSPMKGHSHVYWYRQLPEEGLKFMVYLQKENIIDESGMPKERFSAEFPKEGPSILRIQQVVRGDSAAYFCASSPEGQGPHGYTFGSGTRLTVV.

The chain recombines TRBV11-2 with TRBJ1-1; a weak D match, TRBD1 (6 bases). The V gene lost 4 bases and the J gene lost 1 base, with 10 bases spanning the gap. In germline, CDR1 is SGHAT, CDR2 FQNNGV. This CDR3 has 14 amino acids. The CDR3 coding sequence is TGTGCCAGCAGCTCGACGACAGGGAACACTGAAGCTTTCTTT. Protein product: CASSSTTGNTEAFF. Filled out from reference TRBV11-2 and TRBJ1-1, the complete variable domain reads EAGVAQSPRYKIIEKRQSVAFWCNPISGHATLYWYQQILGQGPKLLIQFQNNGVVDDSQLPKDRFSAERLKGVDSTLKIQPAKLEDSAVYLCASSSTTGNTEAFFGQGTRLTVV.

The sample holds one count of this clone. This sequence joins TRBV10-3 and TRBJ1-5; D is uncertain. With 0 bases removed from V and 6 bases from J, the gap between germline ends came to 6 bases. The V gene's germline CDR1 is ENHRY and CDR2 SYGVKD. The CDR3 has 13 amino acids. The CDR3, as DNA: TGTGCCATCAGTGAGTCCTCCGGTCAGCCCCAGCATTTT. Translation gives CAISESSGQPQHF.

The chain has TRBV10-3 and TRBJ1-2, with D perhaps matching TRBD1 (5 bases). CDR3 length: 12 amino acids. CDR1 is ENHRY, CDR2 SYGVKD, per germline. Trimming took 8 bases from V and 6 from J, leaving 13 bases between them. The CDR3 reads CAIFGGRDGYTF. The CDR3 nucleotides are TGTGCCATCTTCGGGGGGAGGGATGGCTACACCTTC.

This clone appeared a few times. The chain uses TRBV6-5 and TRBJ2-7, with TRBD1 matching over 10 bases. Germline V lookup: CDR1 MNHEY, CDR2 SVGAGI. The CDR3 contains 15 residues. V gave up 4 bases and J gave up 5 bases; unmatched junction bases: 8. CDR3 bases: TGTGCCAGCAGTTCCAGGGGGACAGGGGAGAACGAGCAGTACTTC. This translates into CASSSRGTGENEQYF.

The chain is built from TRBV6-1 and TRBJ1-2, with 8 bases lining up with TRBD1. Per the germline V gene, CDR1 is MNHNS and CDR2 is SASEGT. V was pared by 2 bases and J by 6 bases, with 5 bases of the junction left unmatched. The CDR3 is 14 residues long. This CDR3 is CASSELGQVNGYTF. The CDR3 nucleotides read TGTGCCAGCAGTGAATTGGGACAGGTTAATGGCTACACCTTC.

The rearrangement joins TRBV5-6 to TRBJ2-2; D perhaps matches TRBD2 (6 bases). CDR3 length: 16 residues. The germline gives CDR1 SGHDT, CDR2 YYEEEE. Trimming pared 7 bases from V and 6 bases from J, leaving 22 bases between. The CDR3 region has the DNA TGTGCCAGCTGCCGCTATGGGGGAGGAATCGCCGGGGAGCTGTTTTTT. The encoded protein is CASCRYGGGIAGELFF.